The clone carrying this TCR beta chain appeared a single time. The antigen is not known. The data derive from a study of cytomegalovirus exposure and HLA in healthy donors. This CDR3 is built from 13 residues. V was clipped by 4 bases and J by 2 bases, with 8 bases between them. Germline assignment: CDR1 KGHSH and CDR2 LQKENI. Vbeta (60) and Jbeta (13) primers were used in the PCR. Produced via immunoSEQ multiplex PCR; TCRdb's table is partial and in-frame only. The repertoire includes approximately 100,000 clones, about 79% of them detected once, and about 2.6% sits in the top ten. Study-level results: Serostatus for CMV was the only available immune exposure information. There were a few CMV-associated chains whose specificity for CMV antigens was confirmed in vitro.

This receptor was obtained from a man aged 50-59 years in good health and CMV-seropositive. Sample: PBMCs. This chain links TRBV18 with TRBJ2-5; a possible D gene is TRBD2 (6 bases). CDR3 in DNA: TGTGCCAGCTCACAGGGGAGGCAAGAGACCCAGTACTTC. Translating gives CASSQGRQETQYF.